This T cell receptor beta chain is from a study of blood T cell repertoires in COVID-19. The repertoire was sequenced with immunoSEQ multiplex PCR; TCRdb's copy has only in-frame clones and lacks some. Among approximately 180,000 clones, nearly 90% were seen once, and the ten largest hold approximately 2.3%. V shed 6 bases and J shed 1 base, with 19 bases lying between them. In germline, CDR1 is LNHDA, CDR2 SQIVND (reference sequence). This CDR3 has 18 residues. Specimen: PBMCs or T cells enriched from blood (not recorded which). This clonotype was obtained from a middle-aged woman with acute COVID-19. The V call is TRBV19, the J call TRBJ2-6; perhaps TRBD1 as D (6 bases). For the CDR3, the DNA is TGTGCCAGTAGGGGGACCCCAGGGGCCGTTTCTGGGGCCAACGTCCTGACTTTC. Amino acid sequence: CASRGTPGAVSGANVLTF.